This TCR beta chain was captured by sequencing in a study of CD8+CD57+ T cells in acquired aplastic anemia. Study findings and constraints: Levels of CD8+ Simpson's diversity were not significantly distinct in patients versus controls. Patients and controls had in common 25 to 30 CD8+ CDR3 sequences.

Details on this clonotype: Its antigen is currently unknown. An end of the junction differs from the germline gene, which may be a read error.

Genomic DNA, serving as template, underwent TCR beta VDJ and CDR3 profiling. MiXCR, run by TCRdb on the reads, gives a single entry per CDR3 protein. The sample contains 200,000 to 300,000 distinct CDR3 sequences, approximately 86% of which appear only once. For sequencing, patients were chosen who had shown expansion of CD8+CD57+ cells by flow cytometry. Sequencing was performed on sorted CD4+, CD8+, or CD8+CD57+ T cells (not recorded which) from PBMCs. The sequence was collected from a human donor with aplastic anemia.

CDR3 residues: CASSLGAGPDTKYF. As DNA, the CDR3 is TGTGCCAGCAGCTTAGGGGCAGGTCCCGATACGAAGTATTTT. This rearrangement joins TRBV7-2 to TRBJ2-3; D not certain. Germline-derived CDR1 and CDR2 are SGHTA and FQGNSA. The CDR3 runs to 14 residues.